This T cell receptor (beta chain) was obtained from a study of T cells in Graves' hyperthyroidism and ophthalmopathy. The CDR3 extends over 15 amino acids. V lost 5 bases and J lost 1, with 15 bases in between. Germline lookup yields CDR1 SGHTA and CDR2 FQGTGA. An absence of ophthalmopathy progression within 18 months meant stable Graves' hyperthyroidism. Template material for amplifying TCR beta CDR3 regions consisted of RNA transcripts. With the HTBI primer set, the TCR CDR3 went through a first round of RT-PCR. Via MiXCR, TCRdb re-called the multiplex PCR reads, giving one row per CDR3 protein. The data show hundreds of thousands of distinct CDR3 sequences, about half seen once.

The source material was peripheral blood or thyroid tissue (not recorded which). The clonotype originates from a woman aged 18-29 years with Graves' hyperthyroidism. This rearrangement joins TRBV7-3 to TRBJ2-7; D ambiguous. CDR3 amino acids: CASSLTRNPSYEQYF. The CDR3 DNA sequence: TGTGCCAGCAGCCTCACGAGGAACCCTTCCTACGAGCAGTACTTC. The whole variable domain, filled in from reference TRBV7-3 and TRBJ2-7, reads GAGVSQTPSNKVTEKGKYVELRCDPISGHTALYWYRQSLGQGPEFLIYFQGTGAADDSGLPNDRFFAVRPEGSVSTLKIQRTERGDSAVYLCASSLTRNPSYEQYFGPGTRLTVT.